This T cell receptor beta chain emerged from a study of T cell changes during pregnancy in multiple sclerosis. This clone was observed once. The protocol was immunoSEQ multiplex PCR, while the TCRdb copy is restricted to in-frame clones and leaves out a portion. The sample carries about 76,000 clones, about 94% recorded once. This CDR3 comprises 13 residues. In germline, CDR1 is LGHNT, CDR2 FRNRAP. The V gene lost 2 bases and the J gene lost 8 bases, with 10 bases spanning the gap. Sample: peripheral blood, taken in the third trimester of pregnancy. This receptor was identified in a female donor with multiple sclerosis, enrolled in a pregnancy study. The rearrangement uses TRBV12-5 and TRBJ2-1; D unclear. CDR3 amino acids: CASGLTLPDEQFF. CDR3 coding DNA: TGTGCTAGTGGTTTGACGTTACCAGATGAGCAGTTCTTC.